Below, 18 T cell receptor beta chains from the same sample are listed, as sequenced in a study of metastatic and nonmetastatic thyroid tumors. MiXCR reprocessed the PCR reads for TCRdb. In the table there are tens of thousands of clones, roughly a sixth of which are singletons. Each patient went into thyroid surgery without having received any treatment. The material sequenced was blood. Receptors originate from a female donor with papillary thyroid cancer or a benign thyroid nodule (not recorded which). Some clones in this sample may be carry-over from other donors' samples.

This clone showed up many times. This chain links TRBV5-4 with TRBJ2-7; 8 nucleotides align to TRBD2. Germline CDR1 reads SGHNT; CDR2 reads YYREEE (reference sequence). V lost 4 bases and J lost 3; bases outside the gene matches: 6. The CDR3 extends over 14 amino acids. The CDR3 DNA reads as TGTGCCAGCAGCCCAAGCGGGAGAATCTACGAGCAGTACTTC. It translates to CASSPSGRIYEQYF.

This chain links TRBV20-1 with TRBJ2-3; 9 bases fit TRBD1. The length of the CDR3 is 13 residues. Trimming cost V 3 bases and J 5 bases; bases outside gene matches: 3. CDR1 and CDR2 (germline): DFQATT, SNEGSKA (reference sequence). For the CDR3, the DNA is TGCAGTGCTAGGGACAGGGGTGGAGATACGCAGTATTTT. Encoded protein: CSARDRGGDTQYF.

This clone appeared many times. J is TRBJ2-6 and V is TRBV20-1, with a possible D match to TRBD1 (5 bases). V lost 6 bases to trimming and J lost 0 bases, with 9 bases between them. The germline V gene has CDR1 DFQATT and CDR2 SNEGSKA (reference sequence). The CDR3 runs to 14 residues. The CDR3 reads CSALGASGANVLTF. The CDR3, as DNA: TGCAGTGCCCTTGGGGCCTCTGGGGCCAACGTCCTGACTTTC.

This clone is deemed medium-sized. The same CDR3 arises from other DNA sequences in this sample as well. The genes are TRBV2 and TRBJ1-5; D gene unclear. Germline V gene data show CDR1 as SNHLY and CDR2 as FYNNEI. V was cut by 6 bases and J by 3 bases, with 12 bases left in between. The CDR3 runs to 14 residues. The CDR3 coding sequence is TGTGCCAGCAGCGACGGACCGGACAATCAGCCCCAGCATTTT. As protein: CASSDGPDNQPQHF.

This clone has a count of ten or more. This chain links TRBV18 with TRBJ1-4; D ambiguous. The CDR3 spans 13 residues. Trimming took 4 bases from V and 3 from J, leaving 6 bases between them. The germline V gene has CDR1 KGHSH and CDR2 LQKENI. CDR3 protein: CASSREANEKLFF. In DNA, the CDR3 is TGTGCCAGCTCACGGGAGGCTAATGAAAAACTGTTTTTT.

This chain connects TRBV20-1 to TRBJ2-7, with 9 bases identical to TRBD2. V shed 3 bases, J shed 1 base, and the junction held 7 bases outside the gene matches. The V gene's germline CDR1 is DFQATT and CDR2 SNEGSKA (reference sequence). The CDR3 length is 15 residues. The CDR3 DNA reads TGCAGTGCTAGCCCACTAGCGGGTCAATCCTACGAGCAGTACTTC. Encoded protein: CSASPLAGQSYEQYF.

Ten or more counts support this clone. The chain employs TRBV20-1 and TRBJ1-4; D may be TRBD1 (6 bases). Germline CDR1 is DFQATT and CDR2 is SNEGSKA (reference sequence). The CDR3 contains 15 residues. V was cut by 1 base and J by 6 bases, with 15 bases left in between. The CDR3 nucleotides read TGCAGTGCTAGAGCCTTTGGGGGCGCACATGAAAAACTGTTTTTT. As protein: CSARAFGGAHEKLFF.

This clone was counted ten times or more. CDR3: CASIRGEDTGELFF. The DNA of the CDR3 is TGTGCCAGCATTAGAGGGGAGGACACCGGGGAGCTGTTTTTT. The chain combines TRBV6-1 with TRBJ2-2, with D perhaps TRBD2 (6 bases). Trimming shortened V by 7 bases and J by 3 bases, and 12 bases separated the two germline ends. The CDR3 loop spans 14 amino acids. The germline V gene has CDR1 MNHNS and CDR2 SASEGT.

This clone was seen many times. V and J are TRBV11-2 and TRBJ2-1; D is uncertain. The germline V and J ends were trimmed by 3 bases and 7 bases, with 10 bases remaining between them. Germline CDR1 and CDR2: SGHAT and FQNNGV. The length of the CDR3 is 13 residues. CDR3 amino acids: CASSFVQRNEQFF. Written as DNA, the CDR3 is TGTGCCAGCAGCTTCGTACAGAGGAATGAGCAGTTCTTC.

This clone was counted ten times or more. V usage is TRBV27 and J usage is TRBJ2-3, with 9 bases identical to TRBD1. V dropped 5 bases and J dropped 0; count of bases not matched to a gene: 6. Germline CDR1 and CDR2: MNHEY and SMNVEV (reference sequence). The CDR3 spans 16 residues. In DNA, the CDR3 is TGTGCCAGCAGTCAGACAGGGGGGTTTAGCACAGATACGCAGTATTTT. Translation: CASSQTGGFSTDTQYF.

This clone was seen a single time. This rearrangement joins TRBV20-1 to TRBJ1-2, with TRBD1 identical over 7 bases. V trimming: 6 bases; J trimming: 4 bases; junction bases outside the gene matches: 8. Germline CDR1 DFQATT, CDR2 SNEGSKA (reference sequence). This CDR3 comprises 13 residues. CDR3 region: CSAKDRSGYGYTF. The CDR3 bases are TGCAGTGCCAAGGACAGGTCAGGCTATGGCTACACCTTC.

This clone was observed many times. This sequence joins TRBV5-1 and TRBJ2-3; TRBD1 matches 7 bases. The CDR3 runs to 14 residues. The germline gives CDR1 SGHRS, CDR2 YFSETQ. With V trimmed by 4 bases and J by 2 bases, 4 bases remained unmatched. The CDR3 nucleotides are TGCGCCAGCAGCCAGGGACAGACCACAGATACGCAGTATTTT. Translated, it gives CASSQGQTTDTQYF.

The chain is built from TRBV11-3 and TRBJ2-7, with unresolved D. Trimming took off 5 bases at V and 1 base at J, with 15 bases between the two ends. Germline assignment: CDR1 SGHNT and CDR2 YENEEA. The CDR3 length is 15 residues. CDR3: CASSPYAGASYEQYF. The CDR3 bases are TGTGCCAGCAGCCCCTACGCAGGTGCTTCCTACGAGCAGTACTTC.

This clone was recorded at least ten times. The rearrangement uses TRBV28 and TRBJ1-5, with a tentative D call TRBD1 (6 bases). Between the trimmed V and J ends, which lost 2 bases and 6 bases, there was a span of 11 bases. This CDR3 comprises 14 residues. Germline loops: CDR1 MDHEN, CDR2 SYDVKM. The CDR3 coding sequence is TGTGCCAGCAGTTTAGTAGGGGGGGGTCAGCCCCAGCATTTT. It codes for CASSLVGGGQPQHF.

This clone was detected many times. The chain carries TRBV20-1 and TRBJ2-1; no reliable D call. The V end lost 6 bases, the J end lost 6 bases, and 15 bases lay between the germline ends. CDR1 and CDR2 (germline): DFQATT, SNEGSKA (reference sequence). This CDR3 is 13 amino acids long. CDR3 sequence (DNA): TGCAGTGCCCGACACACCGAGAGCAATGAGCAGTTCTTC. It specifies CSARHTESNEQFF.

This clone has a count of ten or more. The chain links TRBV19 to TRBJ2-7; 9 bases fit TRBD2. Germline CDR1 reads LNHDA; CDR2 reads SQIVND (reference sequence). Trimming removed 6 bases from V and 2 bases from J; junction bases left unmatched: 5. The length of the CDR3 is 14 residues. CDR3 DNA: TGTGCCAGTAGCTTTGCGGGAGGGCCCTACGAGCAGTACTTC. It specifies CASSFAGGPYEQYF. Based on the CDR3 plus reference TRBV19 and TRBJ2-7, the full variable domain is DGGITQSPKYLFRKEGQNVTLSCEQNLNHDAMYWYRQDPGQGLRLIYYSQIVNDFQKGDIAEGYSVSREKKESFPLTVTSAQKNPTAFYLCASSFAGGPYEQYFGPGTRLTVT.

This clone occurred many times. V is TRBV3-1 and J is TRBJ2-7, with TRBD2 matching 13 bases. The V gene's germline CDR1 is LGHDT and CDR2 YNNKEL (reference sequence). Trimming cost V 5 bases and J 5 bases; bases outside gene matches: 6. This CDR3 has 15 amino acids. Here the CDR3 reads CASSRTSGSVHEQYF. DNA of the CDR3: TGTGCCAGCAGCAGGACTAGCGGGAGTGTACACGAGCAGTACTTC.

The table lists this clone with many counts. The V gene is TRBV6-6, the J gene TRBJ2-1; D gene uncertain. The CDR3 has 14 residues. V lost 3 bases to trimming and J lost 2 bases, with 8 bases between them. In germline, CDR1 is MNHNY, CDR2 SVGAGI (reference sequence). In nucleotides, the CDR3 is TGTGCCAGCAGTTATGGTGGGACCTACAATGAGCAGTTCTTC. Protein sequence: CASSYGGTYNEQFF.